The 8 T cell receptor beta chains in this list originate from one sample, sequenced in a study of beta chain features in type 1 diabetes. cDNA synthesis used the whole RNA isolate, giving expressed TCRB sequences. The protocol was immunoSEQ multiplex PCR, while the TCRdb copy is restricted to in-frame clones and leaves out a portion. The sample lists under 200,000 clones, roughly 8% occurring once. Sequenced input: central memory CD4+ T cells from blood. Receptor source: a man aged 18 to 29 in good health.

The V and J genes are TRBV2 and TRBJ2-6; the match to TRBD2 covers 8 bases. The V gene end was trimmed by 2 bases and the J gene end by 2 bases; junction bases not matched to a gene: 5. The V gene's germline CDR1 is SNHLY and CDR2 FYNNEI. The CDR3 has 17 amino acids. The CDR3 sequence: CASSERTSPAGANVLTF. The CDR3 nucleotides read TGTGCCAGCAGTGAACGGACTAGCCCGGCTGGGGCCAACGTCCTGACTTTC.

This sequence joins TRBV4-3 and TRBJ2-1; 14 nucleotides agree with TRBD2. Germline CDR1 and CDR2: LGHNA and YSLEER. This CDR3 has 15 residues. The V segment lost 3 bases and the J segment 5 bases; nucleotides outside the gene matches: 0. CDR3 nucleotides: TGCGCCAGCAGCCAGGGACTAGCGGGAGACAATGAGCAGTTCTTC. This gives the protein CASSQGLAGDNEQFF.

This clone occurred a few times. The chain uses TRBV5-1 and TRBJ1-2; possible D gene TRBD1, 6 bases. The CDR3 spans 15 residues. With 4 bases removed from V and 0 bases from J, the gap between germline ends came to 13 bases. The germline gives CDR1 SGHRS, CDR2 YFSETQ. The DNA for the CDR3 is TGCGCCAGCAGCGCAAACGGACAGTCTAACTATGGCTACACCTTC. The encoded protein is CASSANGQSNYGYTF.

This clone was detected a few times. The chain recombines TRBV7-2 with TRBJ1-2, with D perhaps TRBD1 (6 bases). The CDR3 spans 15 residues. Trimming took 6 bases from V and 7 from J, leaving 21 bases between them. Per germline, CDR1 SGHTA and CDR2 FQGNSA. CDR3 residues: CASSPPTTGTGGYTF. Written as DNA, the CDR3 is TGTGCCAGCAGTCCACCCACTACAGGGACCGGTGGCTACACCTTC. The complete variable domain, with remaining parts taken from reference TRBV7-2 and TRBJ1-2, reads GAGVSQSPSNKVTEKGKDVELRCDPISGHTALYWYRQSLGQGLEFLIYFQGNSAPDKSGLPSDRFSAERTGGSVSTLTIQRTQQEDSAVYLCASSPPTTGTGGYTFGSGTRLTVV.

This clone showed up many times. The chain combines TRBV4-2 with TRBJ2-1, with D possibly TRBD1 on 5 matching bases. This CDR3 region has 14 residues. Trimming left V 1 base short and J 7 bases short, with 11 bases between. CDR1 LGHNA and CDR2 YNFKEQ come from the germline V gene. This chain's CDR3 is CASSQVIDSNEQFF. Written as DNA, the CDR3 is TGTGCCAGCAGCCAAGTCATAGACAGTAATGAGCAGTTCTTC.

Many counts were recorded for this clone. V usage is TRBV29-1 and J usage is TRBJ1-1; no firm D call. V was pared by 7 bases and J by 2 bases, with 5 bases between. The germline gives CDR1 SQVTM, CDR2 ANQGSEA. This CDR3 region has 10 residues. The chain's CDR3 is CSACNTEAFF. Here the CDR3 DNA reads TGCAGCGCCTGTAACACTGAAGCTTTCTTT.

A few counts support this clone. This chain links TRBV5-4 with TRBJ1-2; 9 bases agree with TRBD1. The ends lost 4 bases at V and 4 bases at J; junction bases unmatched: 8. CDR3 length equals 15 residues. CDR1 SGHNT and CDR2 YYREEE come from the germline V gene (reference sequence). CDR3 DNA sequence: TGTGCCAGCAGCCCCGGACAGGGGATTGGCTATGGCTACACCTTC. This sequence encodes CASSPGQGIGYGYTF.

The chain uses TRBV25-1 and TRBJ1-2; no clear D gene. The V and J ends lost 4 bases and 5 bases respectively, with 11 bases between them. The CDR3 is 13 residues long. Germline V gene data show CDR1 as MGHDK and CDR2 as SYGVNS. The CDR3 here is CASSGVRFYGYTF. CDR3 DNA sequence: TGTGCCAGCAGTGGGGTCAGGTTTTATGGCTACACCTTC.